A single sample gave rise to the 5 T cell receptor beta chains below, sequenced in a study of blood T cell repertoires in COVID-19. Clones were sequenced by immunoSEQ multiplex PCR, and TCRdb holds only the in-frame ones, with some missing. The data contain hundreds of thousands of clones, more than 80% of them singletons. Sample: peripheral blood. These receptors came from a woman aged 18-35 years with acute or convalescent COVID-19.

The chain carries TRBV4-1 and TRBJ1-2; 9 nucleotides align to TRBD1. The CDR3 contains 13 residues. Germline CDR1 is MGHRA and CDR2 is YSYEKL. V gave up 1 base and J gave up 7 bases; unmatched junction bases: 1. DNA of the CDR3: TGCGCCAGCAGCCAAGGGACAGGGGTTGGCTACACCTTC. Protein product: CASSQGTGVGYTF.

This clone was seen only once. V gene TRBV27 combines with J gene TRBJ2-6, with 7 bases matching TRBD2. CDR1 is MNHEY and CDR2 is SMNVEV in the germline V gene (reference sequence). This CDR3 region has 14 residues. V was clipped by 7 bases and J by 2 bases; unmatched bases: 2. For the CDR3, the DNA is TGTGCCAGCAAGGGAGGGGCTGGGGCCAACGTCCTGACTTTC. This translates into CASKGGAGANVLTF.

This clone is a singleton in its sample. J is TRBJ1-3 and V is TRBV7-2; 9 positions agree with TRBD1. The CDR3 extends over 15 amino acids. Trimming took 4 bases from V and 5 from J; bases not matched to a gene: 6. Germline lookup yields CDR1 SGHTA and CDR2 FQGNSA. Written as DNA, the CDR3 is TGTGCCAGCAGCTCCCGGACAGGGGAGAGAAACACCATATATTTT. It codes for CASSSRTGERNTIYF. The whole variable domain, remainder taken from reference TRBV7-2 and TRBJ1-3, is GAGVSQSPSNKVTEKGKDVELRCDPISGHTALYWYRQSLGQGLEFLIYFQGNSAPDKSGLPSDRFSAERTGGSVSTLTIQRTQQEDSAVYLCASSSRTGERNTIYFGEGSWLTVV.

The J gene is TRBJ1-4, the V gene TRBV28; D is possibly TRBD1 (6 bases). The CDR3 runs to 16 residues. Per germline, CDR1 MDHEN and CDR2 SYDVKM. The V end was cut by 1 base, the J end by 2 bases, with 11 bases between. The CDR3 coding sequence is TGTGCCAGCAGTTTATTGGGGGCTGGGACTAATGAAAAACTGTTTTTT. It encodes CASSLLGAGTNEKLFF.

The V gene is TRBV5-6, the J gene TRBJ1-1, with D unresolved. This CDR3 is 11 amino acids long. CDR1 is SGHDT and CDR2 is YYEEEE in the germline V gene. Trimming stripped 0 bases from V and 6 bases from J, with 3 bases between. The CDR3 region is CASSLAAEAFF. CDR3 coding DNA: TGTGCCAGCAGCTTGGCTGCTGAAGCTTTCTTT.